A selection of T cell receptor beta chains follows, all from one sample in a study of T-cell memory formation after mild COVID-19. TCRdb processed the 5' RACE reads anew with MiXCR; each CDR3 protein has one entry. The data show approximately 430,000 distinct CDR3 sequences, 20% to 30% seen once. The source material was PBMCs or a T cell subset sorted from them (not recorded which). The receptor source for this set is an adult woman who had mild COVID-19 (a few samples of this study predate the infection). Cell type and time point are not known. CDR3s include the opening cysteine and the closing phenylalanine or tryptophan. Fields, in order: J gene, clone size, D gene, V gene, CDR3 DNA, CDR3 protein. A D gene is named only where the DNA matches it firmly. The size of a clone is reported for some rows only, either as once, few or many, or as a class for expanded clones.

j_gene: TRBJ2-5
abundance: NA
d_gene: TRBD2
v_gene: TRBV12-3/TRBV12-4
CDR3nt: TGTGCCAGCAGTTTAGCACTAGCGGGTCTCCAAGAGACCCAGTACTTC
CDR3aa: CASSLALAGLQETQYF

j_gene: TRBJ2-7
abundance: NA
d_gene: NA
v_gene: TRBV4-1
CDR3nt: TGCGCCAGCAGCCCCCCAGGGGGGACTCTCTCCTACGAGCAGTACTTC
CDR3aa: CASSPPGGTLSYEQYF

j_gene: TRBJ1-2
abundance: NA
d_gene: NA
v_gene: TRBV11-2
CDR3nt: TGTGCCAGCAGGAAGATTGGGGCAGGATCGTATGGCTACACCTTC
CDR3aa: CASRKIGAGSYGYTF

j_gene: TRBJ2-7
abundance: NA
d_gene: NA
v_gene: TRBV5-1
CDR3nt: TGCGCCAGCCACCAGTACGGGACGGCCGCCTACGAGCAGTACTTC
CDR3aa: CASHQYGTAAYEQYF

j_gene: TRBJ2-7
abundance: NA
d_gene: TRBD2
v_gene: TRBV20-1
CDR3nt: TGCAGTGCTAGAACCCCCTCCGGTTGGGCGGGAGGCCCACACGCCTACGAGCAGTACTTC
CDR3aa: CSARTPSGWAGGPHAYEQYF

j_gene: TRBJ2-5
abundance: NA
d_gene: NA
v_gene: TRBV7-2
CDR3nt: TGTGCCAGCAGCTTCGGCCCTGGGGCCGGGAGAGAGACCCAGTACTTC
CDR3aa: CASSFGPGAGRETQYF

j_gene: TRBJ2-5
abundance: few
d_gene: NA
v_gene: TRBV5-1
CDR3nt: TGCGCCAGCAGCTTGGGCCTAGTCAGGGAGACCCAGTACTTC
CDR3aa: CASSLGLVRETQYF

j_gene: TRBJ2-3
abundance: few
d_gene: TRBD2
v_gene: TRBV11-3
CDR3nt: TGTGCCAGCAGCTCCGGACTAGCGGGCGACCCACGGTGGGACACAGATACGCAGTATTTT
CDR3aa: CASSSGLAGDPRWDTDTQYF

j_gene: TRBJ2-1
abundance: many
d_gene: NA
v_gene: TRBV5-1
CDR3nt: TGCGCCAGCAGGCCCGGGATACCTACTATCAATGAGCAGTTCTTC
CDR3aa: CASRPGIPTINEQFF

j_gene: TRBJ1-1
abundance: few
d_gene: NA
v_gene: TRBV14
CDR3nt: TGTGCCAGCAGCCAAGGGCTCGCAAGGGACACTGAAGCTTTCTTT
CDR3aa: CASSQGLARDTEAFF

j_gene: TRBJ2-1
abundance: NA
d_gene: NA
v_gene: TRBV5-4
CDR3nt: TGTGCCAGCAGCTTGGTTCAGTGGGGTCAGTACAATGAGCAGTTCTTC
CDR3aa: CASSLVQWGQYNEQFF

j_gene: TRBJ2-1
abundance: few
d_gene: NA
v_gene: TRBV20-1
CDR3nt: TGCAGTGCTAGGTTCGGGGGTGGGGTTGCCAATGAGCAGTTCTTC
CDR3aa: CSARFGGGVANEQFF

j_gene: TRBJ2-3
abundance: few
d_gene: NA
v_gene: TRBV3-1
CDR3nt: TGTGCCAGCAGCCAATGGGACTCGTACACAGATACGCAGTATTTT
CDR3aa: CASSQWDSYTDTQYF

j_gene: TRBJ2-7
abundance: NA
d_gene: TRBD2
v_gene: TRBV5-1
CDR3nt: TGCGCCAGCAGACGGAGCGGGGGTTATGAGCAGTACTTC
CDR3aa: CASRRSGGYEQYF

j_gene: TRBJ2-1
abundance: NA
d_gene: NA
v_gene: TRBV12-3/TRBV12-4
CDR3nt: TGTGCCAGCAGTTTAAATGGCATTACAGGGCTTAGCTCCTACAATGAGCAGTTCTTC
CDR3aa: CASSLNGITGLSSYNEQFF

j_gene: TRBJ1-1
abundance: few
d_gene: NA
v_gene: TRBV5-1
CDR3nt: TGCGCCAGCAGACTGGAACGGATGACACCTACTGAAGCTTTCTTT
CDR3aa: CASRLERMTPTEAFF

j_gene: TRBJ2-5
abundance: few
d_gene: NA
v_gene: TRBV6-5
CDR3nt: TGTGCCAGCAGTTACATGGGTGGCCCGTGGACCCAGTACTTC
CDR3aa: CASSYMGGPWTQYF

j_gene: TRBJ2-5
abundance: few
d_gene: NA
v_gene: TRBV5-1
CDR3nt: TGCGCCAGCGCACAGTCCGGGACTTTTCAAGAGACCCAGTACTTC
CDR3aa: CASAQSGTFQETQYF

j_gene: TRBJ2-7
abundance: NA
d_gene: NA
v_gene: TRBV7-8
CDR3nt: TGTGCCAGCAGCGAGTCACTGGGAATGAAGTACGAGCAGTACTTC
CDR3aa: CASSESLGMKYEQYF

j_gene: TRBJ2-3
abundance: NA
d_gene: TRBD2
v_gene: TRBV6-5
CDR3nt: TGTGCCAGTTTGCCCCGGCGGGGGACAGATACGCAGTATTTT
CDR3aa: CASLPRRGTDTQYF

j_gene: TRBJ1-1
abundance: NA
d_gene: NA
v_gene: TRBV15
CDR3nt: TGTGCCACCAGCGACACGGGGTTTAGGGGGGCGGACACTGAAGCTTTCTTT
CDR3aa: CATSDTGFRGADTEAFF

j_gene: TRBJ2-5
abundance: NA
d_gene: TRBD2
v_gene: TRBV7-2
CDR3nt: TGTGCCAGCAGCTCACCTAGCGGTCCGGGGGAGACCCAGTACTTC
CDR3aa: CASSSPSGPGETQYF

j_gene: TRBJ2-5
abundance: NA
d_gene: NA
v_gene: TRBV4-3
CDR3nt: TGCGCCAGCAGCCAAGACCCCATGGCAGTAATCCAAGAGACCCAGTACTTC
CDR3aa: CASSQDPMAVIQETQYF

j_gene: TRBJ1-2
abundance: NA
d_gene: NA
v_gene: TRBV7-2
CDR3nt: TGTGCCAGCAGCTTAGTAGGCTATAACTATGGCTACACCTTC
CDR3aa: CASSLVGYNYGYTF

j_gene: TRBJ1-1
abundance: few
d_gene: NA
v_gene: TRBV21-1
CDR3nt: TGTGCCAGCACCACATCAGACAGGGGTGAAGCTTTCTTT
CDR3aa: CASTTSDRGEAFF

j_gene: TRBJ2-7
abundance: NA
d_gene: TRBD2
v_gene: TRBV5-1
CDR3nt: TGCGCCAGCAGCTTGGGGCGGGAGTTGAACGAGCAGTACTTC
CDR3aa: CASSLGRELNEQYF

j_gene: TRBJ2-7
abundance: NA
d_gene: TRBD2
v_gene: TRBV20-1
CDR3nt: TGCAGTGCAGAGAGCGGGAGAGGATACGAGCAGTACTTC
CDR3aa: CSAESGRGYEQYF

j_gene: TRBJ1-5
abundance: few
d_gene: TRBD1
v_gene: TRBV20-1
CDR3nt: TGCAGTGCTAGTCGGAGACAGGGGTTATGGGCTGGTGGCAATCAGCCCCAGCATTTT
CDR3aa: CSASRRQGLWAGGNQPQHF

j_gene: TRBJ2-5
abundance: once
d_gene: NA
v_gene: TRBV13
CDR3nt: TGTGCCAGCAGTCGCCCAGGGTTACGCCAAGAGACCCAGTACTTC
CDR3aa: CASSRPGLRQETQYF

j_gene: TRBJ1-5
abundance: NA
d_gene: NA
v_gene: TRBV9
CDR3nt: TGTGCCAGCAGCGTAGATGATAGTCAGCCCCAGCATTTT
CDR3aa: CASSVDDSQPQHF

j_gene: TRBJ2-2
abundance: NA
d_gene: NA
v_gene: TRBV9
CDR3nt: TGTGCCAGCAGCGTAGGAGGGACCTTCGGGAACACCGGGGAGCTGTTTTTT
CDR3aa: CASSVGGTFGNTGELFF

j_gene: TRBJ2-7
abundance: once
d_gene: NA
v_gene: TRBV20-1
CDR3nt: TGCAGTGCCGTACCCCACAGGCTCGAGCAGTACTTC
CDR3aa: CSAVPHRLEQYF

j_gene: TRBJ2-7
abundance: few
d_gene: NA
v_gene: TRBV7-2
CDR3nt: TGTGCCAGCAGCTGGGGTCGGGTCTACGAGCAGTACTTC
CDR3aa: CASSWGRVYEQYF

j_gene: TRBJ1-5
abundance: NA
d_gene: NA
v_gene: TRBV3-1
CDR3nt: TGTGCCAGCAGCCAATCGGGGAGGGTTGGCAATCAGCCCCAGCATTTT
CDR3aa: CASSQSGRVGNQPQHF

j_gene: TRBJ2-1
abundance: many
d_gene: TRBD2
v_gene: TRBV5-1
CDR3nt: TGCGCCAGCAGCGTGGGTAGCGGGACCCGGTCGAATGAGCAGTTCTTC
CDR3aa: CASSVGSGTRSNEQFF

j_gene: TRBJ2-5
abundance: NA
d_gene: TRBD2
v_gene: TRBV5-1
CDR3nt: TGCGCCAGCAGCCCGGGACTAGCGGGAGTATCAGAGACCCAGTACTTC
CDR3aa: CASSPGLAGVSETQYF

j_gene: TRBJ2-1
abundance: many
d_gene: NA
v_gene: TRBV15
CDR3nt: TGTGCCACCAGCAGATCCGTCAATGAGCAGTTCTTC
CDR3aa: CATSRSVNEQFF

j_gene: TRBJ2-7
abundance: few
d_gene: NA
v_gene: TRBV18
CDR3nt: TGTGCCAGCTCAGGAGGGATCTACGAGCAGTACTTC
CDR3aa: CASSGGIYEQYF

j_gene: TRBJ2-7
abundance: NA
d_gene: NA
v_gene: TRBV4-2
CDR3nt: TGTGCCAGCAGCCAAGGTCCCGCGGGTCGCGGCGAGCAGTACTTC
CDR3aa: CASSQGPAGRGEQYF

j_gene: TRBJ2-7
abundance: NA
d_gene: TRBD2
v_gene: TRBV6-2/TRBV6-3
CDR3nt: TGTGCCAGCACTTACACGCCTAGGACTAGCGGGAGCTACGAGCAGTACTTC
CDR3aa: CASTYTPRTSGSYEQYF

j_gene: TRBJ2-5
abundance: once
d_gene: NA
v_gene: TRBV5-3
CDR3nt: TGTGCCAGAAGCTTGGCGGGTTGGTGGGGGAACCAAATCGCGGTGGTAGAGACCCAGTACTTC
CDR3aa: CARSLAGWWGNQIAVVETQYF

j_gene: TRBJ2-7
abundance: few
d_gene: TRBD2
v_gene: TRBV7-2
CDR3nt: TGTGCCAGCAGCCTTAGCGGGAGGGGAGTCTACGAGCAGTACTTC
CDR3aa: CASSLSGRGVYEQYF

j_gene: TRBJ1-2
abundance: few
d_gene: NA
v_gene: TRBV30
CDR3nt: TGTGCCTGGAGTCTCGGGAACATCTATGGCTACACCTTC
CDR3aa: CAWSLGNIYGYTF

j_gene: TRBJ1-1
abundance: NA
d_gene: NA
v_gene: TRBV29-1
CDR3nt: TGCAGCGTTTCAGGGCCCCGGGGAGAAGCTTTCTTT
CDR3aa: CSVSGPRGEAFF

j_gene: TRBJ2-5
abundance: NA
d_gene: NA
v_gene: TRBV4-1
CDR3nt: TGCGCCAGCAGCCAAGAGAGACGGTCCGGGGAGACCCAGTACTTC
CDR3aa: CASSQERRSGETQYF

j_gene: TRBJ2-7
abundance: NA
d_gene: NA
v_gene: TRBV3-1
CDR3nt: TGTGCCAGCAGCACAGAGAGGGTTCTCTACGAGCAGTACTTC
CDR3aa: CASSTERVLYEQYF

j_gene: TRBJ2-3
abundance: many
d_gene: NA
v_gene: TRBV29-1
CDR3nt: TGCAGCGTTGGGTATGGGGGGAGTACAGATACGCAGTATTTT
CDR3aa: CSVGYGGSTDTQYF

j_gene: TRBJ2-3
abundance: NA
d_gene: NA
v_gene: TRBV3-1
CDR3nt: TGTGCCAGCAGCCGAGGAGCGGTCACAGATACGCAGTATTTT
CDR3aa: CASSRGAVTDTQYF

j_gene: TRBJ2-2
abundance: few
d_gene: NA
v_gene: TRBV6-1
CDR3nt: TGTGCCACCGATTCGGGACTCGATAACACCGGGGAGCTGTTTTTT
CDR3aa: CATDSGLDNTGELFF

j_gene: TRBJ1-1
abundance: NA
d_gene: NA
v_gene: TRBV7-9
CDR3nt: TGTGCCAGCAGCTTAGCGGAGGGTGATGCTTTCTTT
CDR3aa: CASSLAEGDAFF

j_gene: TRBJ2-7
abundance: few
d_gene: NA
v_gene: TRBV4-1
CDR3nt: TGCGCCAGCAGCCAAGACGGAGTGGTCAGGCGAACCTCCTACGAGCAGTACTTC
CDR3aa: CASSQDGVVRRTSYEQYF

j_gene: TRBJ2-3
abundance: few
d_gene: TRBD2
v_gene: TRBV19
CDR3nt: TGTGCCAGTAGTATAGGGGACTACTCCACAGATACGCAGTATTTT
CDR3aa: CASSIGDYSTDTQYF

j_gene: TRBJ2-3
abundance: few
d_gene: NA
v_gene: TRBV7-3
CDR3nt: TGTGCCAGCAGCTTGGTTGGGGGGCGCCGGGATACGCAGTATTTT
CDR3aa: CASSLVGGRRDTQYF

j_gene: TRBJ1-2
abundance: NA
d_gene: NA
v_gene: TRBV19
CDR3nt: TGTGCCAGTAACGGGGGCTCAGGCTATGGCTACACCTTC
CDR3aa: CASNGGSGYGYTF

j_gene: TRBJ2-2
abundance: few
d_gene: TRBD2
v_gene: TRBV9
CDR3nt: TGTGCCAGCAGCGTAAACCGGCGGGGGGCTAGCGGGGATTTCACCGGGGAGCTGTTTTTT
CDR3aa: CASSVNRRGASGDFTGELFF

j_gene: TRBJ2-3
abundance: few
d_gene: TRBD2
v_gene: TRBV6-5
CDR3nt: TGTGCCAGCAAGCGGGGGGCCGGCACAGATACGCAGTATTTT
CDR3aa: CASKRGAGTDTQYF

j_gene: TRBJ2-7
abundance: few
d_gene: NA
v_gene: TRBV11-3
CDR3nt: TGTGCCAGCAGCTTAGATCACGGGGGGCGCTCCTACGAGCAGTACTTC
CDR3aa: CASSLDHGGRSYEQYF

j_gene: TRBJ1-2
abundance: NA
d_gene: NA
v_gene: TRBV4-3
CDR3nt: TGCGCCAGCAGCCAAGAAGCGGGAGAGGACTATGGCTACACCTTC
CDR3aa: CASSQEAGEDYGYTF

j_gene: TRBJ2-5
abundance: few
d_gene: NA
v_gene: TRBV24-1
CDR3nt: TGTGCCACCGGTCAGGGGGGAGGGGAGACCCAGTACTTC
CDR3aa: CATGQGGGETQYF

j_gene: TRBJ2-5
abundance: NA
d_gene: NA
v_gene: TRBV4-2
CDR3nt: TGTGCCAGCAGCCAAGACGACGGTGAGACCCAGTACTTC
CDR3aa: CASSQDDGETQYF